A selection of T cell receptor beta chains follows, all from one sample in a study of T cells in Graves' hyperthyroidism and ophthalmopathy. MiXCR was run by TCRdb on the multiplex PCR reads, yielding one entry per CDR3 protein. The profile shows a few hundred thousand distinct CDR3 sequences, roughly 18% of them singletons. The sample comprised blood. The receptors originated from a man aged 18 to 29 with Graves' ophthalmopathy. The CDR3 runs from the conserved cysteine through the conserved F or W. Each record gives: clone size, D gene, V gene, J gene, CDR3 DNA, CDR3 protein. A D gene is named only where the DNA matches it firmly. Rows may omit the clone size; those that give it use once, few, many or a size class.

>NA|NA|TRBV3-1|TRBJ2-1
TGTGCCAGCAGCGGTATTAACAATGAGCAGTTCTTC
CASSGINNEQFF
>many|NA|TRBV11-3|TRBJ1-5
TGTGCCAGCAGCTTACGGGACCAACGACCCCAGCATTTT
CASSLRDQRPQHF
>NA|NA|TRBV11-2|TRBJ1-5
TGTGCCAGCAGCCTGGGGGCTGAAAGCAATCAGCCCCAGCATTTT
CASSLGAESNQPQHF
>NA|NA|TRBV5-1|TRBJ2-2
TGCGCCAGCAGCTTGGCGTCTCGAAGCTCGAACACCGGGGAGCTGTTTTTT
CASSLASRSSNTGELFF
>few|NA|TRBV5-1|TRBJ1-5
TGCGCCAGCAGCTTGGAGGGTGGGAGAAGCAATCAGCCCCAGCATTTT
CASSLEGGRSNQPQHF
>NA|NA|TRBV19|TRBJ2-1
TGTGCCAGTAGGGGCCTCGGCGGAGCCTACAATGAGCAGTTCTTC
CASRGLGGAYNEQFF
>few|TRBD2|TRBV2|TRBJ2-5
TGTGCCAGCACCCAGCGGGGGGGCCGTGAGACCCAGTACTTC
CASTQRGGRETQYF
>NA|NA|TRBV12-3/TRBV12-4|TRBJ2-7
TGTGCCAGCAGTCCCCGCCAAAGGTACGAGCAGTACTTC
CASSPRQRYEQYF
>NA|TRBD2|TRBV7-2|TRBJ2-1
TGTGCCAGCAGAGTTAGCGGGGGGCGGGGTGAGCAGTTCTTC
CASRVSGGRGEQFF
>few|NA|TRBV19|TRBJ2-2
TGTGCCAGTAGTATCGTCATCTCGGGGGCTGGGGAGCTGTTTTTT
CASSIVISGAGELFF
>NA|TRBD2|TRBV5-1|TRBJ2-7
TGCGCCAGCAGCTTGAGTAGCGGGGGTCCCTACGAGCAGTACTTC
CASSLSSGGPYEQYF
>many|NA|TRBV10-3|TRBJ2-7
TGTGCCATCAGTGACCCGAAGAGCTACGAGCAGTACTTC
CAISDPKSYEQYF
>NA|TRBD1|TRBV7-2|TRBJ2-7
TGTGCCAGCAGTCCATTTACAGGGGGAGACGAGCAGTACTTC
CASSPFTGGDEQYF
>many|NA|TRBV7-8|TRBJ1-4
TGTGCCAGCACCCCGCGGAGTCCCACAACTAATGAAAAACTGTTTTTT
CASTPRSPTTNEKLFF
>many|NA|TRBV27|TRBJ1-1
TGTGCCAGCAGTTTCCGCCCGGGGGGCGCATTCACTGAAGCTTTCTTT
CASSFRPGGAFTEAFF
>NA|NA|TRBV5-1|TRBJ2-2
TGCGCCAGCAGCCTGGAGGGCAGGACGAACACCGGGGAGCTGTTTTTT
CASSLEGRTNTGELFF
>NA|NA|TRBV27|TRBJ1-6
TGTGCCAGCAGTTTCGCGAGCTCCTATAATTCACCCCTCCACTTT
CASSFASSYNSPLHF
>NA|NA|TRBV11-2|TRBJ2-7
TGTGCCAGCAGCTTCGGGGGGCTATTGGGCGAGCAGTACTTC
CASSFGGLLGEQYF
>many|NA|TRBV7-8|TRBJ1-1
TGTGCCAGCAGCGTCTACAGGGAGAACACTGAAGCTTTCTTT
CASSVYRENTEAFF
>NA|NA|TRBV5-1|TRBJ1-4
TGCGCCAGCAGCACCATGCAGGGTCGAGGCGAAAAACTGTTTTTT
CASSTMQGRGEKLFF
>NA|TRBD2|TRBV7-3|TRBJ2-1
TGTGCCAGCAGCCCACGGTCCGGGACTAGCGGGGGGCGGGGTGAGCAGTTCTTC
CASSPRSGTSGGRGEQFF
>many|NA|TRBV28|TRBJ1-6
TGTGCCAGCAGTACCCCGGGGGAGAGTAATTCACCCCTCCACTTT
CASSTPGESNSPLHF
>NA|NA|TRBV7-3|TRBJ2-3
TGTGCCAGCAGGAGGACGGACACAGATACGCAGTATTTT
CASRRTDTDTQYF
>few|TRBD1|TRBV18|TRBJ2-1
TGTGCCAGCTCACCACTGCCTAGGAGGACAGGGGACAATGAGCAGTTCTTC
CASSPLPRRTGDNEQFF
>many|TRBD2|TRBV28|TRBJ2-1
TGTGCCAGCAGTTCATCTAGCGGGGGGTTTAGTGAGCAGTTCTTC
CASSSSSGGFSEQFF
>many|TRBD1|TRBV2|TRBJ2-1
TGTGCCAGCAGCCCCACCGGGACAGTCCAGCAGTTCTTC
CASSPTGTVQQFF
>few|NA|TRBV4-1|TRBJ2-1
TGCGCCAGCAGCCATCCCACGGGGGACAAATACAATGAGCAGTTCTTC
CASSHPTGDKYNEQFF
>NA|NA|TRBV27|TRBJ2-7
TGTGCCAGCAGTTTACTCGGTCCAGTGATTACCCACGAGCAGTACTTC
CASSLLGPVITHEQYF
>once|NA|TRBV7-3|TRBJ1-2
TGTGCCAGCAGCGAAATCCAGGGTTACGGCTACACCTTC
CASSEIQGYGYTF
>many|NA|TRBV12-3/TRBV12-4|TRBJ1-2
TGTGCCAGCAGCCTCCGAGAGCGGGGCTACACCTTC
CASSLRERGYTF
>few|TRBD1|TRBV12-3/TRBV12-4|TRBJ2-7
TGTGCCAGCAGTTGGACAGGGACCGACGAGCAGTACTTC
CASSWTGTDEQYF
>NA|TRBD2|TRBV2|TRBJ2-3
TGTGCCAGCAGACCCTGGACTAGCGGGAGGGATACGCAGTATTTT
CASRPWTSGRDTQYF
>NA|TRBD1|TRBV20-1|TRBJ1-5
TGCAGTGCCCCCGGGACAGGGAGCAATCAGCCCCAGCATTTT
CSAPGTGSNQPQHF
>NA|TRBD1|TRBV5-1|TRBJ1-4
TGCGCCAGCAGCCCAACAGGGGTTGAAAAACTGTTTTTT
CASSPTGVEKLFF
>many|NA|TRBV28|TRBJ2-7
TGTGCCAGCAGCAAACTCCGGATCTACGAGCAGTACTTC
CASSKLRIYEQYF
>NA|NA|TRBV5-4|TRBJ1-1
TGTGCCAGCAGCTTGGGGTCCGAGGGGAGGGCTGAAGCTTTCTTT
CASSLGSEGRAEAFF
>many|NA|TRBV5-5|TRBJ2-1
TGTGCCAGCAGCCCGGGGCCGGGGACCGAGCAGTTCTTC
CASSPGPGTEQFF
>many|NA|TRBV3-1|TRBJ2-3
TGTGCCAGCAGCCAATCCACAGATACGCAGTATTTT
CASSQSTDTQYF
>NA|NA|TRBV7-3|TRBJ2-1
TGTGCCAGCAGCTCGGGCTGGGGACGGGGTGAGCAGTTCTTC
CASSSGWGRGEQFF